This T cell receptor beta chain was identified during a study of breast tumors, draining lymph nodes, adjacent tissues. Using its own MiXCR run on the multiplex PCR reads, TCRdb lists one record per CDR3 protein. The sample contains some 49,000 distinct CDR3 sequences, about 23% of which appear only once. This clonotype was obtained from a female donor with breast cancer. Some clones in this sample may be carry-over from other donors' samples. The sequenced sample was breast tumor tissue.

The CDR3 sequence: CASSFPTGQGIVDTQYF. CDR3 nucleotides: TGTGCCAGCAGTTTCCCCACGGGACAGGGAATAGTAGATACGCAGTATTTT. The chain is built from TRBV28 and TRBJ2-3, with 9 bases aligning to TRBD1. CDR3 length equals 17 residues. Germline V lookup: CDR1 MDHEN, CDR2 SYDVKM. Losses at the gene ends were 3 bases for V and 5 bases for J; bases not matched to a gene: 12.